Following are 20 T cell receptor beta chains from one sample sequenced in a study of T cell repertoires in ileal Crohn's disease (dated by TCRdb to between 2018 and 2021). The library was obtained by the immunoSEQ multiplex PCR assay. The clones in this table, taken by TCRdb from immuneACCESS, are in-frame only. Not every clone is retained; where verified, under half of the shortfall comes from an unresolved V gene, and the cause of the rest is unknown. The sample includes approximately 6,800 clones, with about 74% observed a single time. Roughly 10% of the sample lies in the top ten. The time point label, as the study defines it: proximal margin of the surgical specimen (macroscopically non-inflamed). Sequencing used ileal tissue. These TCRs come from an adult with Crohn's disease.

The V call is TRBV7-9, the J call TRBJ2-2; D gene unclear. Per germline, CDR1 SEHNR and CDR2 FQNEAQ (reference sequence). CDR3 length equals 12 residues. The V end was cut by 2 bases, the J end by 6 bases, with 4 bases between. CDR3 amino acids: CASSLMSGELFF. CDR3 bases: TGTGCCAGCAGCTTAATGTCCGGGGAGCTGTTTTTT.

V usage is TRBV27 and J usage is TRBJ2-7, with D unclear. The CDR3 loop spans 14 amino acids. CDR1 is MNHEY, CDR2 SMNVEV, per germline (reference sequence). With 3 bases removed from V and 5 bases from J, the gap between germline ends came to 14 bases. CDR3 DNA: TGTGCCAGCAGTTTCGTTGGGATTCGGAACGAGCAGTACTTC. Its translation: CASSFVGIRNEQYF.

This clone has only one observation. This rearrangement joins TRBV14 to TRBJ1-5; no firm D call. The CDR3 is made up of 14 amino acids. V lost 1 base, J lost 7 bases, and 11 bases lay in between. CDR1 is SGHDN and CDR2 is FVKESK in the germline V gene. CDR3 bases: TGTGCCAGCAGCCAAGCGACGGCTCGGCAGCCCCAGCATTTT. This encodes CASSQATARQPQHF.

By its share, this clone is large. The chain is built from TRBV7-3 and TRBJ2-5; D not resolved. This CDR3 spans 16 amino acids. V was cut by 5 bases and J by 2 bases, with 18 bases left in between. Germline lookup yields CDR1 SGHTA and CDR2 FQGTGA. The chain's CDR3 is CASSPNPFRLQETQYF. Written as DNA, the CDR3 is TGTGCCAGCAGCCCCAACCCTTTCCGATTACAAGAGACCCAGTACTTC.

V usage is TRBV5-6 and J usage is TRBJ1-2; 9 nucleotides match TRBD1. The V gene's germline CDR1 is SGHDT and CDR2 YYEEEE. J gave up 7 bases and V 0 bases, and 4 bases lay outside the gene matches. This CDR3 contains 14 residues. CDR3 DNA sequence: TGTGCCAGCAGCTTGGGAGGACAGGGGACTGGCTACACCTTC. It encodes CASSLGGQGTGYTF.

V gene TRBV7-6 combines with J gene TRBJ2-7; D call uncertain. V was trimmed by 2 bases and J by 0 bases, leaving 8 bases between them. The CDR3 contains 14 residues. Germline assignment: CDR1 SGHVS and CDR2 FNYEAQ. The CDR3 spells CASSLRQASYEQYF. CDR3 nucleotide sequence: TGTGCCAGCAGCTTAAGGCAGGCCTCCTACGAGCAGTACTTC.

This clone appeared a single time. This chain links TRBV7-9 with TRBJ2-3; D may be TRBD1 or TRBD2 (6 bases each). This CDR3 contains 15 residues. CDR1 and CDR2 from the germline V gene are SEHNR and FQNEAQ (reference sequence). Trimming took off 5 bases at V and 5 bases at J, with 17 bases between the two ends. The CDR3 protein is CASSQGWRGQDTQYF. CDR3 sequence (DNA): TGTGCCAGCAGCCAGGGGTGGCGGGGTCAAGATACGCAGTATTTT.

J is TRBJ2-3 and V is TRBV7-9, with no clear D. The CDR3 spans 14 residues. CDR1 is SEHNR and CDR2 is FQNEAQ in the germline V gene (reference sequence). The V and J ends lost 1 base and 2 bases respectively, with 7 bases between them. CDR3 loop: CASSLGTPTDTQYF. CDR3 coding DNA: TGTGCCAGCAGCTTAGGTACCCCCACAGATACGCAGTATTTT.

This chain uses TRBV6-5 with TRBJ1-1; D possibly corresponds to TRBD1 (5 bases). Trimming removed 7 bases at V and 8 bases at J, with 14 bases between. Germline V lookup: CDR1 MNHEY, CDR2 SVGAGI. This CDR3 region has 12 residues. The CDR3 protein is CASKGLSREAFF. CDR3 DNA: TGTGCCAGCAAGGGACTTTCCCGAGAAGCTTTCTTT.

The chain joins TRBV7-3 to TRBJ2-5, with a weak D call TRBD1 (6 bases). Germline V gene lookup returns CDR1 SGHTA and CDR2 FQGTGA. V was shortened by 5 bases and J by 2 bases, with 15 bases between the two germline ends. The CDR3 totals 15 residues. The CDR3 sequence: CASSPRNGQQETQYF. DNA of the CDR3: TGTGCCAGCAGCCCTAGAAACGGACAGCAAGAGACCCAGTACTTC. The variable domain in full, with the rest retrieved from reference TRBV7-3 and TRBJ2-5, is GAGVSQTPSNKVTEKGKYVELRCDPISGHTALYWYRQSLGQGPEFLIYFQGTGAADDSGLPNDRFFAVRPEGSVSTLKIQRTERGDSAVYLCASSPRNGQQETQYFGPGTRLLVL.

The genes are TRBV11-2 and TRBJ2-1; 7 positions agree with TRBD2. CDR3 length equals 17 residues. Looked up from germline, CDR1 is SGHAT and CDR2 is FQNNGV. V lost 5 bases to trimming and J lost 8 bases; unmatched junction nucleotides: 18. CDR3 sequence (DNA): TGTGCCAGCAGCCCTGGTAGCGGGTGGGCTCCAGTCGATGAGCAGTTCTTC. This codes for CASSPGSGWAPVDEQFF.

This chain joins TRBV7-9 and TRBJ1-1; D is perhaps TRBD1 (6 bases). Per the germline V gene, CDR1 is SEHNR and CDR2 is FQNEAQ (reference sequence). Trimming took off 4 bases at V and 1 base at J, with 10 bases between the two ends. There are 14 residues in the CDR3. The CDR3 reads CASSSWTENTEAFF. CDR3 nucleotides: TGTGCCAGCAGCTCATGGACAGAGAACACTGAAGCTTTCTTT.

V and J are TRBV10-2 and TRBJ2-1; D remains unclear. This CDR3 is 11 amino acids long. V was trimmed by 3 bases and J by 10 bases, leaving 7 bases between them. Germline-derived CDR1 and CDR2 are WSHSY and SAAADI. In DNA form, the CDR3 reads TGCGCCAGCAGTGATGTAGGGGAGCAGTTCTTC. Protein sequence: CASSDVGEQFF.

CDR3 sequence: CASSGQGGISNQPQHF. CDR3 sequence (DNA): TGTGCCAGCAGCGGACAGGGAGGGATTAGCAATCAGCCCCAGCATTTT. This sequence joins TRBV2 and TRBJ1-5; TRBD1 matches 8 bases. Germline V gene sequence: CDR1 SNHLY, CDR2 FYNNEI. Losses at the gene ends were 6 bases for V and 0 bases for J; bases not matched to a gene: 7. The CDR3 has 16 residues.

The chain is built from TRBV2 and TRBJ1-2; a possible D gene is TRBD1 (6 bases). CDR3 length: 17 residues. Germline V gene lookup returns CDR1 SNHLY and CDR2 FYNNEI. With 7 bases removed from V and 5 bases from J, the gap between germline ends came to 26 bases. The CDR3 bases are TGTGCCAGCAATGCCCCGGACAGTGAGAGAATAGCTTATGGCTACACCTTC. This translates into CASNAPDSERIAYGYTF.

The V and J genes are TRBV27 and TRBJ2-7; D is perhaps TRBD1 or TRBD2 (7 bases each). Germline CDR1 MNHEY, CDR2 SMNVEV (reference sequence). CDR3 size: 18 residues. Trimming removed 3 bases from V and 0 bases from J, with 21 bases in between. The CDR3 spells CASSLGRGLAGSSYEQYF. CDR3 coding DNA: TGTGCCAGCAGTTTGGGGAGGGGGCTTGCGGGGAGCTCCTACGAGCAGTACTTC.

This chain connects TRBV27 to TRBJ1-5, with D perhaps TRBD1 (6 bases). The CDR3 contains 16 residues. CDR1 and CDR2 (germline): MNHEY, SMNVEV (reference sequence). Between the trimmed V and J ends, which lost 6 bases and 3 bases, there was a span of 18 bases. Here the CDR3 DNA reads TGTGCCAGCAGACTGACCCCAGGGGCCTCCAATCAGCCCCAGCATTTT. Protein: CASRLTPGASNQPQHF.

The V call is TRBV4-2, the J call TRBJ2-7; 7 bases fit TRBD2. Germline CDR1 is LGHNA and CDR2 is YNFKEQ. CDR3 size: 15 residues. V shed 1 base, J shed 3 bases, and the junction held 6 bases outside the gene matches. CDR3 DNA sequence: TGTGCCAGCAGCCAAGTGGGCGGGAGTGGCTACGAGCAGTACTTC. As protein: CASSQVGGSGYEQYF.

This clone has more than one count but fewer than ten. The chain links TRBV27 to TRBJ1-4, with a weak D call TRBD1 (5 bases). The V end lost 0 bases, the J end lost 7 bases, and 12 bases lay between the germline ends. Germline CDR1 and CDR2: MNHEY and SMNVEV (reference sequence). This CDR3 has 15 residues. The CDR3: CASSLSEGRGEKLFF. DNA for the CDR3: TGTGCCAGCAGTTTATCGGAGGGGAGGGGTGAAAAACTGTTTTTT.

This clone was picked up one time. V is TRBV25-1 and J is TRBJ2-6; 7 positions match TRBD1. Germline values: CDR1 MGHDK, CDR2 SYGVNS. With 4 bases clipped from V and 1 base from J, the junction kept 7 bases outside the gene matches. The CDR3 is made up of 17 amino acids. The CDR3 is CASSVETGISGANVLTF. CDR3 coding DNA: TGTGCCAGCAGTGTAGAGACAGGGATTTCTGGGGCCAACGTCCTGACTTTC.